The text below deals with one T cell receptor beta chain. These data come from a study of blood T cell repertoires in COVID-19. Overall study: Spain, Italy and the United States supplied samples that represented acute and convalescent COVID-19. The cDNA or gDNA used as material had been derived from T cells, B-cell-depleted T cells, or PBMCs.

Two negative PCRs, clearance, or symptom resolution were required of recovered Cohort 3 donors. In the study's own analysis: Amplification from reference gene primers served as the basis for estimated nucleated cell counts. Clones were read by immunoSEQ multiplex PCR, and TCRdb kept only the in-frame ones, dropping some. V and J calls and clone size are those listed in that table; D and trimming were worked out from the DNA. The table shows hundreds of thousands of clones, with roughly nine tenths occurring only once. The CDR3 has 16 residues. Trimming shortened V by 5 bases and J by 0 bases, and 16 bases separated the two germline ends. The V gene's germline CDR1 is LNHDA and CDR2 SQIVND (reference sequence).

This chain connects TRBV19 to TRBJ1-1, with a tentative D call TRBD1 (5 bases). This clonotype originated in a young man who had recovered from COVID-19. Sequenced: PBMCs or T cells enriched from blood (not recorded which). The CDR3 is CASSPWAGLMNTEAFF. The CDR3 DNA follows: TGTGCCAGTAGTCCGTGGGCAGGGCTAATGAACACTGAAGCTTTCTTT.